This T cell receptor (beta chain) appears in the sequencing data of a study of graft-versus-host responses after intestinal transplantation. The overall study: Recipients had multivisceral, liver-intestinal, or isolated intestinal transplants. Every one of the recipients received anti-thymocyte globulin induction and afterwards took tacrolimus and steroids for roughly three years.

The V end lost 4 bases, the J end lost 7 bases, and 10 bases lay between the germline ends. The CDR3 extends over 13 amino acids. Germline V gives CDR1 MGHRA, CDR2 YSYEKL. Clones were sequenced by immunoSEQ multiplex PCR, and TCRdb holds only the in-frame ones, with some missing. The sample lists around 78,000 clones, around 86% occurring once. Study-wide findings and caveats: The authors found GvH clones in recipient marrow, some appearing first in ileum or blood.

Comment on this clone: Antigen: not known.

This clonotype was sampled from a human donor who was the organ donor for an intestinal transplant. The sequencing used unstimulated CD8+ T cells sorted from spleen or lymph node cells, collected before transplant. The gene calls are TRBV4-1 and TRBJ1-4, with D uncertain. CDR3 nucleotide sequence: TGCGCCAGCAGCCGGACTCGGGGTGAAAAACTGTTTTTT. This sequence encodes CASSRTRGEKLFF.